This T cell receptor (beta chain) was recorded in a study of cytomegalovirus exposure and HLA in healthy donors listed by TCRdb under 2017. As for the study more broadly: According to a later analysis, one platform produced both the approximately 110 validation repertoires and the 670 or so repertoires of the first cohort. A separate validation cohort of roughly 130 different subjects was used in addition to the roughly 670-subject first cohort. The study was designed to test whether signatures of past pathogen exposure could be identified by cataloging public T cell receptors. The study combined high-throughput TCR immunosequencing, statistical association of individual TCRs with disease status, and machine learning to predict cytomegalovirus infection status. What the authors observed across the whole study: The validation cohort had no HLA typing available for a later analysis, so co-occurrence within that cohort was assessed over all 130 or so repertoires. In vitro tests confirmed that a few of the cytomegalovirus-associated TCR beta chains recognize cytomegalovirus antigens. Cytomegalovirus status was reported to be diagnosed by the classifier with high specificity and sensitivity in both the original and validation cohorts. In a later analysis, TCRs clustered in the first cohort were found to also tend to co-occur in the roughly 120 validation repertoires, with 94% of cluster scores above 0. According to the authors, the approach could potentially be generalized to other disease states and immunological phenotypes. The study gave a list of 150 to 200 TCR beta chains associated with cytomegalovirus. Most TCR sequences were observed very rarely across donors, whereas some public TCRs were present in many individuals.

The receptor library was made with the immunoSEQ multiplex PCR assay. The paper's data handling went like this. A statistical classification framework was built to diagnose cytomegalovirus status from the catalog of TCR beta chain sequences. Imported from immuneACCESS, the table was reduced by TCRdb to in-frame sequences with V and J called. These copies leave out some clones; in studies compared against another copy, an unresolved V gene accounts for under half, and the cause of the remainder is not known. Clone size and the V and J calls come from that table; the DNA yielded D and trimming. The sample yields some 74,000 clones; more than 85% were counted once. 3% to 4% of the sample is taken by the ten largest. The donors were included in the validation cohort of roughly 130 subjects, a group kept apart from the approximately 670-subject first cohort. Notes on this clone: Its antigen remains unidentified. Base qualities are not provided; no much larger clone lies one nucleotide away.

Including the terminal cysteine and phenylalanine, the CDR3 comprises 16 residues. The retained sequence is limited to the CDR3, 48 bases, with the frame set at the first base. Here V drops 5 bases and J drops 5 bases, and the junction holds 8 bases not matched to any gene. Sequences SGHRS (CDR1) and YFSETQ (CDR2) are obtained from the germline V gene. The source of this sequence is a woman under 40 in good health and CMV-seronegative. Material: PBMCs. The chain links TRBV5-1 with TRBJ2-2; a stretch of 11 junction bases matches TRBD1. Here is the DNA: TGCGCCAGCAGTCAAGGACAGGGGGCTTCTACCGGGGAGCTGTTTTTT. Protein translation: CASSQGQGASTGELFF. This CDR3, with the reference TRBV5-1 and TRBJ2-2 proteins standing in past its ends, gives the full variable domain KAGVTQTPRYLIKTRGQQVTLSCSPISGHRSVSWYQQTPGQGLQFLFEYFSETQRNKGNFPGRFSGRQFSNSRSEMNVSTLELGDSALYLCASSQGQGASTGELFFGEGSRLTVL.